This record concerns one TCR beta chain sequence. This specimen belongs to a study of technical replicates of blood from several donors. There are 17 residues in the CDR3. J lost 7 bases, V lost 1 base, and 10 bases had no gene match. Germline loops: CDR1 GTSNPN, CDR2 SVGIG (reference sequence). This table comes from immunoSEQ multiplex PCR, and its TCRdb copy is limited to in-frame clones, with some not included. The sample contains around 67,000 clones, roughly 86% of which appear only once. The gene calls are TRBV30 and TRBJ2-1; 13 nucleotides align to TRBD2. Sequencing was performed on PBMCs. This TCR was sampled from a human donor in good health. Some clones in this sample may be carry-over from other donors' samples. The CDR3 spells CAWSEGAGTSGNNEQFF. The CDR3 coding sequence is TGTGCCTGGAGTGAAGGGGCCGGGACTAGCGGGAATAATGAGCAGTTCTTC.